This T cell receptor (beta chain) comes out of a study of graft-versus-host responses after intestinal transplantation. Study-level information: Induction using anti-thymocyte globulin, followed by tacrolimus and steroids for approximately 3 years, was given to all recipients. Study outcomes and limitations: With peak circulating GvH clone levels came an association with early post-transplant HvG declines. Among recipient marrow samples, GvH clones were found; some appeared first in ileum or blood.

This CDR3 has 12 amino acids. Germline V gives CDR1 SNHLY, CDR2 FYNNEI. V lost 8 bases and J 3 bases, leaving 11 bases between the germline ends. Profiled with immunoSEQ multiplex PCR; TCRdb holds only in-frame clones, not every one. The sample gives more than 15,000 clones, under 45% of which show up once; about 3.5% is in the top ten. Investigators plated roughly 200,000 CFSE-labeled responder cells together with roughly 200,000 irradiated stimulator cells labeled with violet dye. The authors sorted proliferating CFSE-low CD3+CD4+ and CD3+CD8+ responders after the reaction. The V gene is TRBV2, the J gene TRBJ2-7, with unresolved D. The sequencing here drew on alloreactive CD8+ T cells from a mixed lymphocyte reaction culture, taken before intestinal transplant. This sample's subset: CFSE-low proliferating T cells sorted from roughly six-day pre-transplant mixed lymphocyte reaction (GvH or HvG direction). This clonotype was obtained from a human patient who received an intestinal transplant. As DNA, the CDR3 is TGTGCCAGCGTGGTCGGCCACTACGAGCAGTACTTC. Translation gives CASVVGHYEQYF.